This record concerns one T cell receptor beta chain sequence. The sample comes from a study of T cell changes during pregnancy in multiple sclerosis. Here immunoSEQ multiplex PCR was the method, and the copy in TCRdb shows in-frame clones only, minus some. Of 65,000 to 95,000 clones detected, approximately 95% appear once; the ten largest clones hold about 1%. This CDR3 has 14 amino acids. V lost 7 bases to trimming and J lost 1 base, with 17 bases between them. The germline gives CDR1 SQVTM, CDR2 ANQGSEA. Sequenced material: peripheral blood, taken in the second trimester of pregnancy. V and J are TRBV29-1 and TRBJ2-7; tentative D call: TRBD1 (6 bases). This sequence was found in a female donor in good health, enrolled as a control in a pregnancy study. The CDR3 DNA reads as TGCAGCGCAAGGACAGATAATCTATCCTACGAGCAGTACTTC. Residues: CSARTDNLSYEQYF.